Listed here are 6 T cell receptor beta chains from one sample, sequenced in a study of T cell repertoires in cytomegalovirus infection. Antigens of these TCRs are unknown. One entry per CDR3 protein, called by TCRdb with MiXCR from the reads. This sample carries 310,000 or so distinct CDR3 sequences, 20% to 30% of them seen once, and the ten largest clones take about 14%. The sequencing used cultured PBMCs, collected from culture after CMV antigen stimulation. The receptors were gathered from a human donor in good health (CMV status not recorded). Some clones in this sample may be carry-over from other donors' samples.

In its sample, this clonotype was seen a few times. This chain joins TRBV27 and TRBJ2-7; the D is unclear. The ends were cut back, 4 bases at V and 7 bases at J, with 17 bases in the middle. CDR3 length: 14 residues. Looked up from germline, CDR1 is MNHEY and CDR2 is SMNVEV (reference sequence). The CDR3 region is CASSWRPLAAEQYV. The DNA for the CDR3 is TGTGCCAGCAGTTGGCGCCCGCTGGCGGCTGAGCAGTACGTC.

V usage is TRBV6-5 and J usage is TRBJ2-1; D unclear. Trimming pared 0 bases from V and 7 bases from J, leaving 7 bases between. The germline CDR1 and CDR2 sequences are MNHEY and SVGAGI. The CDR3 totals 13 residues. The CDR3 sequence is CASSYSTINEQFF. In DNA form, the CDR3 reads TGTGCCAGCAGTTACTCGACAATAAATGAGCAGTTCTTC.

The chain couples TRBV11-2 to TRBJ2-5; perhaps TRBD1 as D (6 bases). Germline V gene lookup returns CDR1 SGHAT and CDR2 FQNNGV. The CDR3 is 14 amino acids. Deletions cut 5 bases from V and 4 bases from J, with 14 bases between. The CDR3 reads CASSPTGSVETQYF. CDR3 DNA sequence: TGTGCCAGCAGCCCAACAGGGAGTGTAGAGACCCAGTACTTC. Supplemented by reference TRBV11-2 and TRBJ2-5, the full variable domain reads EAGVAQSPRYKIIEKRQSVAFWCNPISGHATLYWYQQILGQGPKLLIQFQNNGVVDDSQLPKDRFSAERLKGVDSTLKIQPAKLEDSAVYLCASSPTGSVETQYFGPGTRLLVL.

In its sample, this clonotype was seen many times. The rearrangement links TRBV7-2 to TRBJ1-2; D perhaps matches TRBD1 (5 bases). Looked up from germline, CDR1 is SGHTA and CDR2 is FQGNSA. The V end lost 1 base, the J end lost 8 bases, and 11 bases lay between the germline ends. The CDR3 consists of 13 residues. CDR3 region: CASSLVGASGYTF. As DNA, the CDR3 is TGTGCCAGCAGCTTAGTTGGGGCCTCCGGCTACACCTTC.

This rearrangement joins TRBV24-1 to TRBJ2-3; D ambiguous. Per the germline V gene, CDR1 is KGHDR and CDR2 is SFDVKD. CDR3 size: 12 residues. Trimming left V 3 bases short and J 6 bases short, with 6 bases between. For the CDR3, the DNA is TGTGCCACCAGTGATCAAGGGGATACGCAGTATTTT. The encoded protein is CATSDQGDTQYF.

V gene TRBV12-3 or TRBV12-4 combines with J gene TRBJ2-7; TRBD1 agrees at 9 bases. The CDR3 has 14 amino acids. Germline trimming cut 5 bases from V and 6 bases from J; bases unmatched to any gene: 8. In nucleotides, the CDR3 is TGTGCCAGCAGTCCACGGGACAGGGTATCCGAGCAGTACTTC. The encoded protein is CASSPRDRVSEQYF.